The 14 T cell receptor beta chains in this list originate from one sample, sequenced in a study of cytomegalovirus exposure and HLA in healthy donors. This table comes from immunoSEQ multiplex PCR, and its TCRdb copy is limited to in-frame clones, with some not included. In the table there are some 250,000 clones, 85% to 90% of which are singletons. The sequenced sample was PBMCs. These receptors originate from a young woman in good health and CMV-seronegative.

The chain couples TRBV28 to TRBJ1-4; D gene ambiguous. Germline CDR1 MDHEN, CDR2 SYDVKM. Trimming removed 3 bases from V and 8 bases from J, with 10 bases in between. CDR3 length: 13 residues. In DNA, the CDR3 is TGTGCCAGCAGTTTGCTAAGATCGGAAAAACTGTTTTTT. It encodes CASSLLRSEKLFF.

The chain recombines TRBV10-3 with TRBJ1-4; the D is unclear. Between the trimmed V and J ends, which lost 0 bases and 0 bases, there was a span of 8 bases. The CDR3 spans 16 residues. CDR1 is ENHRY and CDR2 is SYGVKD in the germline V gene. As DNA, the CDR3 is TGTGCCATCAGTGAGTCGTTGACTCCAACTAATGAAAAACTGTTTTTT. This codes for CAISESLTPTNEKLFF.

The genes are TRBV7-8 and TRBJ1-2, with D perhaps TRBD1 (6 bases). The CDR3 has 13 amino acids. V was clipped by 9 bases and J by 7 bases, with 18 bases between them. Per the germline V gene, CDR1 is SGHVS and CDR2 is FQNEAQ. The CDR3 DNA reads as TGTGCCAGTTCGTTTGGGGGGGCGGGTGGCTACACCTTC. It translates to CASSFGGAGGYTF.

V is TRBV7-6 and J is TRBJ1-1; tentative D call: TRBD1 (6 bases). The CDR3 length is 14 residues. The V end was cut by 4 bases, the J end by 1 base, with 10 bases between. The germline gives CDR1 SGHVS, CDR2 FNYEAQ. The CDR3 nucleotides read TGTGCCAGCAGCTCACAGGGTGGGAACACTGAAGCTTTCTTT. It specifies CASSSQGGNTEAFF.

The chain employs TRBV19 and TRBJ2-4; 9 bases match TRBD2. V was pared by 2 bases and J by 1 base, with 6 bases of the junction left unmatched. This CDR3 region has 17 residues. Germline V lookup: CDR1 LNHDA, CDR2 SQIVND (reference sequence). The DNA for the CDR3 is TGTGCCAGTAGTATAATTCAGCGGGGGGTTGCCAAAAACATTCAGTACTTC. The encoded protein is CASSIIQRGVAKNIQYF.

The chain carries TRBV19 and TRBJ1-1; 10 positions agree with TRBD1. The length of the CDR3 is 14 residues. Germline V gene data show CDR1 as LNHDA and CDR2 as SQIVND (reference sequence). Trimming cost V 1 base and J 8 bases; bases outside gene matches: 4. In DNA, the CDR3 is TGTGCCAGTAGTATAGCAGACAGGGGGCAAGAAGCTTTCTTT. Protein: CASSIADRGQEAFF.

This clone was observed a single time. CDR3 protein: CASSGERGGSEQFF. The CDR3 DNA reads TGTGCCAGCAGTGGCGAGAGAGGGGGCAGTGAGCAGTTCTTC. The genes are TRBV6-1 and TRBJ2-1, with 7 bases identical to TRBD1. CDR3 length: 14 residues. Germline CDR1 MNHNS, CDR2 SASEGT. The ends lost 4 bases at V and 9 bases at J; junction bases unmatched: 9.

This clone turned up a few times. The rearrangement links TRBV6-5 to TRBJ1-6, with 12 bases that match TRBD1. The germline gives CDR1 MNHEY, CDR2 SVGAGI. The V segment lost 6 bases and the J segment 9 bases; nucleotides outside the gene matches: 6. This CDR3 is 15 amino acids long. The CDR3 DNA is TGTGCCAGCAGACGGGACAGGGGGCGAGGTTCACCCCTCCACTTT. As protein: CASRRDRGRGSPLHF.

The chain carries TRBV18 and TRBJ2-7, with 9 bases lining up with TRBD1. The CDR3 is 15 amino acids. Losses at the gene ends were 0 bases for V and 6 bases for J; bases not matched to a gene: 6. Germline-derived CDR1 and CDR2 are KGHSH and LQKENI. CDR3 residues: CASSPPAQGAFEQYF. CDR3 DNA: TGTGCCAGCTCACCACCGGCACAGGGGGCCTTCGAGCAGTACTTC.

Here the CDR3 DNA reads TGCAGCGTTGACTTGCGCGGGGATTCCTACAATGAGCAGTTCTTC. It translates to CSVDLRGDSYNEQFF. V gene TRBV29-1 combines with J gene TRBJ2-1; TRBD2 might be the D (6 bases). The V end was cut by 3 bases, the J end by 1 base, with 13 bases between. CDR1 SQVTM and CDR2 ANQGSEA come from the germline V gene. The CDR3 is made up of 15 amino acids.

The V call is TRBV6-5, the J call TRBJ2-5; the match to TRBD2 covers 8 bases. This CDR3 has 16 residues. CDR1 and CDR2 (germline): MNHEY, SVGAGI. V lost 0 bases to trimming and J lost 2 bases; unmatched junction nucleotides: 5. CDR3 DNA sequence: TGTGCCAGCAGTTACTCGTTCCGGGGGGGACAAGAGACCCAGTACTTC. It translates to CASSYSFRGGQETQYF.

This chain joins TRBV28 and TRBJ2-7, with TRBD1 matching 10 bases. The V gene's germline CDR1 is MDHEN and CDR2 SYDVKM. V dropped 3 bases and J dropped 5; count of bases not matched to a gene: 7. This CDR3 is built from 15 residues. In DNA form, the CDR3 reads TGTGCCAGCAGTTTGGAGACAGGGGGCGAGCACGAGCAGTACTTC. This codes for CASSLETGGEHEQYF.

This chain joins TRBV5-1 and TRBJ1-4; 8 bases are a match to TRBD1. J lost 3 bases, V lost 4 bases, and 2 bases had no gene match. This CDR3 has 14 residues. Germline CDR1 SGHRS, CDR2 YFSETQ. For the CDR3, the DNA is TGCGCCAGCAGCCTCAGGGGGCCTAATGAAAAACTGTTTTTT. Encoded protein: CASSLRGPNEKLFF.

V is TRBV19 and J is TRBJ2-7; 9 bases match TRBD1. The CDR3 length is 14 residues. CDR1 is LNHDA and CDR2 is SQIVND in the germline V gene (reference sequence). V was pared by 4 bases and J by 2 bases, with 3 bases of the junction left unmatched. Here the CDR3 reads CASSTGTGPYEQYF. Written as DNA, the CDR3 is TGTGCCAGTAGTACCGGGACAGGGCCCTACGAGCAGTACTTC.